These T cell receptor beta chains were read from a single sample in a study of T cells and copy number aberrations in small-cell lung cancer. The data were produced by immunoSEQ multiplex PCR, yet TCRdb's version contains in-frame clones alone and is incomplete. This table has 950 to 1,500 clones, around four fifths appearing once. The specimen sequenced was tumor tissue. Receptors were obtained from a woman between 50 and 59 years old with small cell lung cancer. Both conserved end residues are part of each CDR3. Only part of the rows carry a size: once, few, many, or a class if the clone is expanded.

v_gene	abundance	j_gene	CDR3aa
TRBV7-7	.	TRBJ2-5	CASSFGQQETQYF
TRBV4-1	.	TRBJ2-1	CASSQDSGAGNNEQFF
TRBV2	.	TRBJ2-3	CASSSRGGAQYF
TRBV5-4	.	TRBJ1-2	CASSLDGTYGYTF
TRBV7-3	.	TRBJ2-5	CASSLMPGAVETQYF
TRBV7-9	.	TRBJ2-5	CASSLSGTSYQETQYF
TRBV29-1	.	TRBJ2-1	CSVSVTFGIGNEQFF
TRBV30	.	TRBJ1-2	CAWTRPGQGYGYTF
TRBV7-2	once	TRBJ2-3	CASSRDRGTDTQYF
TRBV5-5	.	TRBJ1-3	CASSLRQDVGGNTIYF
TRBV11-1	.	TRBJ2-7	CASSFGTGEYEQYF
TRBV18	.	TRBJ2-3	CASSPLAGVDTQYF
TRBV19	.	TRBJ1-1	CASSMTVNTEAFF
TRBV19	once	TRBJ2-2	CASSSMAGTGELFF
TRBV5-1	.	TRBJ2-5	CASSSGLAGGLQETQYF